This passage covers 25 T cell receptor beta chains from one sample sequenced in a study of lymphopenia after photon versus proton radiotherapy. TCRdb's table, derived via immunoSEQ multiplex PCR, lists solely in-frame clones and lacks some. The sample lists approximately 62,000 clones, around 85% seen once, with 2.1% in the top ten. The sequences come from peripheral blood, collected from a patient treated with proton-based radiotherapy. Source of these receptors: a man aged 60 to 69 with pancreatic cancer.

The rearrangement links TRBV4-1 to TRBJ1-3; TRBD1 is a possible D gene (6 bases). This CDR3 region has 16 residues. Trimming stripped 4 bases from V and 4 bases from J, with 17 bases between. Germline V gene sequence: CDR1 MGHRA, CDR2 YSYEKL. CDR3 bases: TGCGCCAGCAGCCCTGAGAGGTGGGGGGCGGGAAACACCATATATTTT. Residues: CASSPERWGAGNTIYF.

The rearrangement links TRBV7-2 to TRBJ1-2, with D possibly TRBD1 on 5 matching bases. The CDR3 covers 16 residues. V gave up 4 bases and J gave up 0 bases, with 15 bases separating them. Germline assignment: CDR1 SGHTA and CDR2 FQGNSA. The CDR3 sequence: CASSWRPGRTNYGYTF. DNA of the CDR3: TGTGCCAGCAGCTGGCGTCCGGGACGGACTAACTATGGCTACACCTTC.

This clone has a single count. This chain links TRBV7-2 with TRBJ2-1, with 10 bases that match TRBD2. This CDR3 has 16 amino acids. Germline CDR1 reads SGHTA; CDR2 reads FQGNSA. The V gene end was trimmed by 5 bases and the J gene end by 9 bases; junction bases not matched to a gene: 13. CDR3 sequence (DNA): TGTGCCAGCAGCCCCTGGAGCGGGGGGGGTACAAGTGAGCAGTTCTTC. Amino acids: CASSPWSGGGTSEQFF.

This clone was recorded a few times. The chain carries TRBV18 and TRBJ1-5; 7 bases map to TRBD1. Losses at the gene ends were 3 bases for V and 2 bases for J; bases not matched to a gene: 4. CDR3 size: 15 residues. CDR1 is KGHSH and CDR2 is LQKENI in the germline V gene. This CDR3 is CASSPGTAGNQPQHF. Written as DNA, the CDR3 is TGTGCCAGCTCACCCGGGACAGCCGGCAATCAGCCCCAGCATTTT.

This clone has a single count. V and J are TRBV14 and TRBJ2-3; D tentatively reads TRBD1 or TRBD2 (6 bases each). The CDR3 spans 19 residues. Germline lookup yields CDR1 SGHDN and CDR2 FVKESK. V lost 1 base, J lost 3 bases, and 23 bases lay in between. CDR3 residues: CASSQGLTRGRFITDTQYF. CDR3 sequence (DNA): TGTGCCAGCAGCCAAGGCCTGACACGGGGGCGCTTTATTACAGATACGCAGTATTTT.

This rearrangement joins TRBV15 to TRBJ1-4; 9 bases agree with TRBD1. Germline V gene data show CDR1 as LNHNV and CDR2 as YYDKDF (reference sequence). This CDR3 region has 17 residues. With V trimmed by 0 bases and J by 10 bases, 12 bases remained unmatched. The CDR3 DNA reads TGTGCCACCAGCAGAGACTTCCCCGGGACAGGGTCCGCAAAACTGTTTTTT. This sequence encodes CATSRDFPGTGSAKLFF. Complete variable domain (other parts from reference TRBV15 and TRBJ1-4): DAMVIQNPRYQVTQFGKPVTLSCSQTLNHNVMYWYQQKSSQAPKLLFHYYDKDFNNEADTPDNFQSRRPNTSFCFLDIRSPGLGDTAMYLCATSRDFPGTGSAKLFFGSGTQLSVL.

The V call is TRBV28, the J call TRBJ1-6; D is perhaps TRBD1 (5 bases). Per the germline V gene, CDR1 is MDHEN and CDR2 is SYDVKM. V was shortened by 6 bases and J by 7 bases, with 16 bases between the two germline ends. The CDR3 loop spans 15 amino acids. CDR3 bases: TGTGCCAGCAGGTACCTCTCCGGGGCGAATTCACCCCTCCACTTT. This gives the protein CASRYLSGANSPLHF.

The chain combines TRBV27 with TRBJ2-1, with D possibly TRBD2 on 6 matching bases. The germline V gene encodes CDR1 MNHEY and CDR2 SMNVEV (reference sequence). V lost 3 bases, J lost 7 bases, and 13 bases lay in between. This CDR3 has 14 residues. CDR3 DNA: TGTGCCAGCAGTTTTTCGGGAGTGGTTAATGAGCAGTTCTTC. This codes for CASSFSGVVNEQFF.

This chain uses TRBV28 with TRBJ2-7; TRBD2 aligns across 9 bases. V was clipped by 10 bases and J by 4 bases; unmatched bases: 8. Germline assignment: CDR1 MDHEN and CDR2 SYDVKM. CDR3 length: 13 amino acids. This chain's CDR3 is CATYSGSGYEQYF. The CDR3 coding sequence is TGTGCCACTTATAGCGGGAGTGGTTACGAGCAGTACTTC. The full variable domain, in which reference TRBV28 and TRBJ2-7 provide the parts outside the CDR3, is DVKVTQSSRYLVKRTGEKVFLECVQDMDHENMFWYRQDPGLGLRLIYFSYDVKMKEKGDIPEGYSVSREKKERFSLILESASTNQTSMYLCATYSGSGYEQYFGPGTRLTVT.

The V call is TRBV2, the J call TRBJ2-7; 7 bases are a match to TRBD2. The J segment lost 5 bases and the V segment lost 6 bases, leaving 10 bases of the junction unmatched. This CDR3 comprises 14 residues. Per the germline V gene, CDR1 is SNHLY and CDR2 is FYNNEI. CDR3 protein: CASSAPSGRNEQYF. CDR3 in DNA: TGTGCCAGCAGCGCCCCTAGCGGTAGGAACGAGCAGTACTTC.

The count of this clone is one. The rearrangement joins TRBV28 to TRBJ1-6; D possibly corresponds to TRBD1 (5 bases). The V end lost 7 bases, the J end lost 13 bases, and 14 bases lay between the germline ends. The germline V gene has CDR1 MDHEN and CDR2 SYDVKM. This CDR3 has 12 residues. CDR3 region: CASNTGPSPLHF. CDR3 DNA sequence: TGTGCCAGCAACACAGGTCCAAGTCCCCTCCACTTT.

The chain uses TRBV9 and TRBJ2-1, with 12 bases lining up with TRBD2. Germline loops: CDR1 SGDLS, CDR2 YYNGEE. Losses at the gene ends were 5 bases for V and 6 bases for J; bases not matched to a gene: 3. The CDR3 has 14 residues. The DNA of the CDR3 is TGTGCCAGCAGTTCTAGCGGGAGGGGCAATGAGCAGTTCTTC. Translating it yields CASSSSGRGNEQFF.

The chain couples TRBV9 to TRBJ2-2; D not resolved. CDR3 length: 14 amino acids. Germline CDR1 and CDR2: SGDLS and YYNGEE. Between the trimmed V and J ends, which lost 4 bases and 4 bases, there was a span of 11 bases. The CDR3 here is CASSSSQVTGELFF. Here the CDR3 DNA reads TGTGCCAGCAGCAGCTCCCAAGTCACCGGGGAGCTGTTTTTT.

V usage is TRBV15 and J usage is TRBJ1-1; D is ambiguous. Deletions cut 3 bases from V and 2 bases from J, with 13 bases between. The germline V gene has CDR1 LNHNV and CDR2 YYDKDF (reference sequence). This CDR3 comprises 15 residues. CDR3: CATSRVSPRNTEAFF. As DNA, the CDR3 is TGTGCCACCAGCAGGGTATCCCCTCGAAACACTGAAGCTTTCTTT. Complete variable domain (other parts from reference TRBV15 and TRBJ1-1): DAMVIQNPRYQVTQFGKPVTLSCSQTLNHNVMYWYQQKSSQAPKLLFHYYDKDFNNEADTPDNFQSRRPNTSFCFLDIRSPGLGDTAMYLCATSRVSPRNTEAFFGQGTRLTVV.

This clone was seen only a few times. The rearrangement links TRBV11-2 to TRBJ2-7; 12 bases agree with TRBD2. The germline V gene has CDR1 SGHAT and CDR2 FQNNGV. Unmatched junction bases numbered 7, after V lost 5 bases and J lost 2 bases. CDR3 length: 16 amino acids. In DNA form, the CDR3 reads TGTGCCAGCAGCCCCGGGCTAGCGGGGGGGACCTACGAGCAGTACTTC. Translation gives CASSPGLAGGTYEQYF.

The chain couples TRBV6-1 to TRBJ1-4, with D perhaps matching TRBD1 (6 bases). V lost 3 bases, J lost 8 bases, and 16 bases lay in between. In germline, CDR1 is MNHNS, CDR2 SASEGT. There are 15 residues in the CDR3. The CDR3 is CASSDLAGAREKLFF. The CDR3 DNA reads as TGTGCCAGCAGTGATCTGGCAGGGGCGAGGGAAAAACTGTTTTTT.

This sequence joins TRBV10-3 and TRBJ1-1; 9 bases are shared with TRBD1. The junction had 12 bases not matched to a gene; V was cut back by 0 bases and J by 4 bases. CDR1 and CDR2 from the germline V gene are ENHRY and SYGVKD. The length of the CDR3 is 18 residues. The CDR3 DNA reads TGTGCCATCAGTGAGTCGATCCTGAGGACAGGGGTAGGCACTGAAGCTTTCTTT. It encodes CAISESILRTGVGTEAFF.

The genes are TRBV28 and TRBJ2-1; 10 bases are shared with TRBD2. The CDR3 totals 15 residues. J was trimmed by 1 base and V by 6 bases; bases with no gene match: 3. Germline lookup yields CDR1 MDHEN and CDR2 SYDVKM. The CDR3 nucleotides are TGTGCCAGCAGACCGGGACTAGCGTCCTACAATGAGCAGTTCTTC. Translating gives CASRPGLASYNEQFF.

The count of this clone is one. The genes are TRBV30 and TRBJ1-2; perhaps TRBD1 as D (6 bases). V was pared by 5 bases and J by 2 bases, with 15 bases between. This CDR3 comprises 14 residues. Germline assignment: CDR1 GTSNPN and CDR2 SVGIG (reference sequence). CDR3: CAWGIGQGNYGYTF. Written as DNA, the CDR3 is TGTGCCTGGGGGATCGGGCAGGGGAACTATGGCTACACCTTC.

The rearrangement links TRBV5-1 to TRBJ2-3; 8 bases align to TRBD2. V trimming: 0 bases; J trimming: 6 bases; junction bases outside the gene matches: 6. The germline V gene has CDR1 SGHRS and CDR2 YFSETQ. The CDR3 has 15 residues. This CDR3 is CASSLGLAGKDTQYF. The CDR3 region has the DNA TGCGCCAGCAGCTTGGGGTTAGCGGGAAAGGATACGCAGTATTTT.

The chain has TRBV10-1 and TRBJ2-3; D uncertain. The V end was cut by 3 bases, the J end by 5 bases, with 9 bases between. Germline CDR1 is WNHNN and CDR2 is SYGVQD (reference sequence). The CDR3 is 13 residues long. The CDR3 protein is CASSDPLVDTQYF. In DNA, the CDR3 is TGCGCCAGCAGTGACCCATTAGTAGATACGCAGTATTTT.

The CDR3 region has the DNA TGTGCCAGCAGATTGGGGTTGACAGCCATATATGGCTACACCTTC. This encodes CASRLGLTAIYGYTF. The chain recombines TRBV2 with TRBJ1-2; perhaps TRBD1 as D (5 bases). V lost 6 bases to trimming and J lost 5 bases, with 19 bases between them. There are 15 residues in the CDR3. CDR1 and CDR2 from the germline V gene are SNHLY and FYNNEI.

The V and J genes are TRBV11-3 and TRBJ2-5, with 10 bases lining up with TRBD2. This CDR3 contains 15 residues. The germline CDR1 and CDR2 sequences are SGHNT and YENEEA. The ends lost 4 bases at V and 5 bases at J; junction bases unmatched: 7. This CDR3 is CASSSGAGGGETQYF. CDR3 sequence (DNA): TGTGCCAGCAGCTCGGGAGCGGGAGGGGGCGAGACCCAGTACTTC.

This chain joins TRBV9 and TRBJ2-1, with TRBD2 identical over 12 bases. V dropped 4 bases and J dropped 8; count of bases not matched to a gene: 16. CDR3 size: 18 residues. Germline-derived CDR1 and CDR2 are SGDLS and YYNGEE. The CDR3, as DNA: TGTGCCAGCAGCCCAGGACTAGCGGGAATATTAAGTTTGGATGAGCAGTTCTTC. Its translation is CASSPGLAGILSLDEQFF.

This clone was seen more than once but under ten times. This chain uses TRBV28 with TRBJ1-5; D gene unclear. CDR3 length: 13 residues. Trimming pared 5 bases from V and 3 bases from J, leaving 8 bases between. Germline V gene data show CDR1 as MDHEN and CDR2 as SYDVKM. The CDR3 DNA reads TGTGCCAGCAGTGGATCAAACAATCAGCCCCAGCATTTT. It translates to CASSGSNNQPQHF.